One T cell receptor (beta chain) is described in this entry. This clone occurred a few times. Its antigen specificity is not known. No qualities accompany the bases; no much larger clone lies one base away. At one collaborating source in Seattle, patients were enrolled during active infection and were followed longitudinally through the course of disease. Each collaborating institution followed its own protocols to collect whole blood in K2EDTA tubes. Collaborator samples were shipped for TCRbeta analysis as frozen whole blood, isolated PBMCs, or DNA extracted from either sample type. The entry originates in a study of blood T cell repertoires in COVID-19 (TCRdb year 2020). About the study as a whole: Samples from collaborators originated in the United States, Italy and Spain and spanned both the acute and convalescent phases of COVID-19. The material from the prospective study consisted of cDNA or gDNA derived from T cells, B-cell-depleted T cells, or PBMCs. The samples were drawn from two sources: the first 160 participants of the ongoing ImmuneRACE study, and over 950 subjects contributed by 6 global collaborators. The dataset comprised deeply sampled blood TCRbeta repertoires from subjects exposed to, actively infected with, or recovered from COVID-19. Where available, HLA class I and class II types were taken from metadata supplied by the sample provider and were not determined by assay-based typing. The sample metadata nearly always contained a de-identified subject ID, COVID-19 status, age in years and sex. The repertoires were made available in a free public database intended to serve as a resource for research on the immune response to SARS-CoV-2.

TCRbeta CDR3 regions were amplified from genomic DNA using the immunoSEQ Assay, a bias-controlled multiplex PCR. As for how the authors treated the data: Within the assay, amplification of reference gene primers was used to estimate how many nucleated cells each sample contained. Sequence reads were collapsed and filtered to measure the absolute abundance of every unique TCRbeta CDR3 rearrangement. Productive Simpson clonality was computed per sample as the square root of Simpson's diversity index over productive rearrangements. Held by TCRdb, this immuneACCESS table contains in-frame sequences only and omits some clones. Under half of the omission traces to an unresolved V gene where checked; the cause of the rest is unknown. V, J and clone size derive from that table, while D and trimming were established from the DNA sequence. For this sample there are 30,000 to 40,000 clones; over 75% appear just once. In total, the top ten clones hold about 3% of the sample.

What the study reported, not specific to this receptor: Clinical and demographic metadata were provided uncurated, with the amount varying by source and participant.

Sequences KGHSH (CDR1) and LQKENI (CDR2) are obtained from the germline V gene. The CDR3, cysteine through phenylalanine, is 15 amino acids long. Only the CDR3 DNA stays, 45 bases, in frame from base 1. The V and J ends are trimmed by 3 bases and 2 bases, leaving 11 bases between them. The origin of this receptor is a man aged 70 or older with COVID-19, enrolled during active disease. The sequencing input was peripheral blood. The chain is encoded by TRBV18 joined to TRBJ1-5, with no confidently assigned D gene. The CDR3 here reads CASSPQGSGNQPQHF. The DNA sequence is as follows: TGTGCCAGCTCACCGCAAGGAAGCGGCAATCAGCCCCAGCATTTT.